Listed below are T cell receptor beta chains from one sample, sequenced in a study of shared clonotypes between healthy human individuals. The method was immunoSEQ multiplex PCR; TCRdb's version includes in-frame clones alone and lacks a portion of them. The table has fewer than 3 million clones, approximately 90% seen once; the top ten hold 0.37%. Sequencing was done on a sample of naive CD4+ T cells from PBMCs. Source of these receptors: a young man in good health. Some clones in this sample may be carry-over from other donors' samples. CDR3s include the opening cysteine and the closing phenylalanine or tryptophan. The order of the fields is J gene, clone size, V gene, D gene, CDR3 protein, CDR3 DNA. The D gene is left open where the match is weak. Expanded clones are given a class, and other clones once, few, many or no size at all.

TRBJ2-7	-	TRBV18	-	CASSPLISGQRDLSYEQYF	TGTGCCAGCTCACCACTAATTTCGGGACAAAGAGACCTCTCCTACGAGCAGTACTTC
TRBJ2-7	-	TRBV18	-	CASSTGSSSYEQYF	TGTGCCAGCTCGACAGGATCGAGCTCCTACGAGCAGTACTTC
TRBJ1-6	-	TRBV28	TRBD1	CASSSGTGDWSPLHF	TGTGCCAGCAGTTCCGGGACAGGGGATTGGTCACCCCTCCACTTT
TRBJ2-1	-	TRBV6-6	TRBD2	CASRGGGYDEQFF	TGTGCCAGCAGAGGCGGGGGATATGATGAGCAGTTCTTC
TRBJ1-2	-	TRBV10-3	-	CAITPEAGLRGSYGYTF	TGTGCCATCACTCCGGAGGCAGGGCTAAGAGGTAGCTATGGCTACACCTTC
TRBJ1-2	few	TRBV6-1	-	CASTKGTTYYGYTF	TGTGCCAGCACTAAGGGGACAACATATTATGGCTACACCTTC
TRBJ2-7	-	TRBV15	TRBD1	CATSPTGGQGAYEQYF	TGTGCCACCAGCCCGACGGGGGGACAGGGGGCCTACGAGCAGTACTTC
TRBJ2-7	-	TRBV5-1	-	CASSLEGGTYEQYF	TGCGCCAGCAGCCTGGAGGGGGGCACGTACGAGCAGTACTTC
TRBJ1-1	-	TRBV11-3	-	CASSFEGNTEAFF	TGTGCCAGCAGCTTTGAGGGGAACACTGAAGCTTTCTTT
TRBJ2-4	-	TRBV29-1	-	CSVEYVQGMRIQYF	TGCAGCGTTGAATATGTCCAAGGGATGCGCATTCAGTACTTC
TRBJ2-2	-	TRBV14	-	CASSQAAGAYTGELFF	TGTGCCAGCAGCCAAGCGGCAGGGGCTTACACCGGGGAGCTGTTTTTT